The TCR beta chain described here comes from a study of blood T cell repertoires in COVID-19. Overall study: Researchers got acute and convalescent COVID-19 samples from the United States, Italy and Spain. T cells, B-cell-depleted T cells, or PBMCs provided the cDNA or gDNA that served as material.

Per the original data handling: Amplification with reference gene primers provided the estimates of nucleated cell counts. Method: immunoSEQ multiplex PCR; TCRdb's copy keeps in-frame clones and lacks some. V and J calls and clone size are as listed in that table; D and trimming were resolved from the DNA. The table has about 45,000 clones, 80% seen once. Germline trimming cut 8 bases from V and 2 bases from J; bases unmatched to any gene: 12. This CDR3 has 16 residues. Per germline, CDR1 LNHNV and CDR2 YYDKDF (reference sequence). This clone occurred a few times. The sequenced sample consisted of peripheral blood. The rearrangement links TRBV15 to TRBJ2-1, with 7 bases that match TRBD2. This receptor was obtained from a man aged 65 to 85 with acute or convalescent COVID-19. The CDR3 region has the DNA TGTGCCACCTCCTTAGGGGAGGGTTTGACCTACAATGAGCAGTTCTTC. Translating gives CATSLGEGLTYNEQFF.